A selection of T cell receptor beta chains follows, all from one sample in a study of blood T cell repertoires in COVID-19. Clones were read by immunoSEQ multiplex PCR, and TCRdb kept only the in-frame ones, dropping some. The table has some 70,000 clones, roughly 88% seen once. The sample taken for sequencing was peripheral blood. These receptors were taken from a woman in her sixties or seventies with acute or convalescent COVID-19. Both conserved end residues are trimmed from each CDR3.

j_gene: TRBJ2-3; v_gene: TRBV9; CDR3aa: ASSVAVRTDTQY
j_gene: TRBJ2-1; v_gene: TRBV11-2; CDR3aa: ASSLGLGLPYNEQF
j_gene: TRBJ1-2; v_gene: TRBV14; CDR3aa: ASSYRGRPANYGYT
j_gene: TRBJ2-5; v_gene: TRBV18; CDR3aa: ASSPQRQLETQY
j_gene: TRBJ2-6; v_gene: TRBV19; CDR3aa: ASSITYSGANVLT
j_gene: TRBJ2-7; v_gene: TRBV27; CDR3aa: ASSLKLSYEQY
j_gene: TRBJ1-5; v_gene: TRBV27; CDR3aa: ASKMGQPNQPQH
j_gene: TRBJ1-1; v_gene: TRBV2; CDR3aa: ASGARGTHAF
j_gene: TRBJ1-4; v_gene: TRBV15; CDR3aa: ATSTSRVGEKLF
j_gene: TRBJ2-7; v_gene: TRBV27; CDR3aa: ASSLWGPTGYEQY